The rows below give T cell receptor beta chains drawn from one sample of a study of T cells in Graves' hyperthyroidism and ophthalmopathy. MiXCR, run by TCRdb on the multiplex PCR reads, gives a single entry per CDR3 protein. Of approximately 400,000 distinct CDR3 sequences in the sample, less than 20% were seen once. What was sequenced was blood. The receptors come from a woman between 18 and 29 years old with Graves' hyperthyroidism that later progressed to Graves' ophthalmopathy. Both conserved end residues are trimmed from each CDR3. The order of the fields is V gene, CDR3 protein.

v_call: TRBV7-8
cdr3_aa: ASSLVAGQINNEQF

v_call: TRBV7-9
cdr3_aa: ASSLEKRGFLETQY

v_call: TRBV11-2
cdr3_aa: ASSTRTGTEAF

v_call: TRBV7-2
cdr3_aa: ASSLSDSRAAGEKLF

v_call: TRBV18
cdr3_aa: ASSEDRVSTDTQY

v_call: TRBV20-1
cdr3_aa: SARRGIGEKLF

v_call: TRBV9
cdr3_aa: ASSVSTVLGPRGEQF

v_call: TRBV7-8
cdr3_aa: ASSFGAGLAGVNEQF

v_call: TRBV3-1
cdr3_aa: ASSHEPGLAVYQETQY

v_call: TRBV4-2
cdr3_aa: ASSQDSGARRRGPGELF

v_call: TRBV28
cdr3_aa: ASNGDQGAQETQY

v_call: TRBV5-1
cdr3_aa: ASSLAIGGSDGYT

v_call: TRBV4-1
cdr3_aa: ASSHSQNYEQY

v_call: TRBV30
cdr3_aa: AWSADYNEQF

v_call: TRBV7-2
cdr3_aa: ASSTGAPYNEQF

v_call: TRBV7-2
cdr3_aa: ASSLVGLPSNQPQH

v_call: TRBV7-2
cdr3_aa: ASSPRTSGGHNEQF

v_call: TRBV28
cdr3_aa: ASSLPDRTSGRQY

v_call: TRBV6-5
cdr3_aa: ASSYRGDRGKNIQY

v_call: TRBV6-1
cdr3_aa: ASSPRTGIYEQY

v_call: TRBV5-1
cdr3_aa: ASSLAPGRGRWNQPQH

v_call: TRBV29-1
cdr3_aa: SVESTTYEQY

v_call: TRBV20-1
cdr3_aa: SARDLLSAAGYT

v_call: TRBV18
cdr3_aa: ASSPGLQGSGQPQH

v_call: TRBV7-8
cdr3_aa: ASSLGGEGAPLH

v_call: TRBV6-1
cdr3_aa: ASSSGNPILYTEAF

v_call: TRBV28
cdr3_aa: ASAGLAGVPLPPRDNEQF

v_call: TRBV29-1
cdr3_aa: SGQTGEKDTQY

v_call: TRBV5-4
cdr3_aa: ASSDRDSGQETQY

v_call: TRBV6-6
cdr3_aa: ASSYWKEGVAF

v_call: TRBV9
cdr3_aa: ASSPSDRESEAF

v_call: TRBV5-1
cdr3_aa: ASTATVGANNEQF

v_call: TRBV27
cdr3_aa: ASRRTGTGNTGELF